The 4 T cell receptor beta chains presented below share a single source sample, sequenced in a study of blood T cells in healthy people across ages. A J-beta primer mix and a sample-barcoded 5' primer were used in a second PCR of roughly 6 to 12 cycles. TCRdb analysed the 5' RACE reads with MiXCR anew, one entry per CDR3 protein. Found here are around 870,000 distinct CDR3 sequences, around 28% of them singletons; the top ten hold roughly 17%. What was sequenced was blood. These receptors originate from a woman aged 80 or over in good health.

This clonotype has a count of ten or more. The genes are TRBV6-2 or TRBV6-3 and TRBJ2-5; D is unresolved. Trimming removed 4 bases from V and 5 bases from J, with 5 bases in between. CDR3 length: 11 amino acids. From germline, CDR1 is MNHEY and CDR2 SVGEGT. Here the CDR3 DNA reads TGTGCCAGCAGTTCGACGGAGACCCAGTACTTC. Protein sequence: CASSSTETQYF.

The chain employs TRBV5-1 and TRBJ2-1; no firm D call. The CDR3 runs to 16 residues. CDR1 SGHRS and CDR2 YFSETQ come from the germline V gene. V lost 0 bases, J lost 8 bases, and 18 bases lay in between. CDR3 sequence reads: CASSLESVLWSDEQFF. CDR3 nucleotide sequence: TGCGCCAGCAGCTTGGAGAGCGTCCTGTGGAGCGATGAGCAGTTCTTC.

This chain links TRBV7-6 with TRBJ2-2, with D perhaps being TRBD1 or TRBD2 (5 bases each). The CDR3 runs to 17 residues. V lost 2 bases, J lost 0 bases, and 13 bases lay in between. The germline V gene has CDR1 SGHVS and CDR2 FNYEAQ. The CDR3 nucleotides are TGTGCCAGCAGCTTAAACTGGGGACCGGCGAACACCGGGGAGCTGTTTTTT. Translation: CASSLNWGPANTGELFF.

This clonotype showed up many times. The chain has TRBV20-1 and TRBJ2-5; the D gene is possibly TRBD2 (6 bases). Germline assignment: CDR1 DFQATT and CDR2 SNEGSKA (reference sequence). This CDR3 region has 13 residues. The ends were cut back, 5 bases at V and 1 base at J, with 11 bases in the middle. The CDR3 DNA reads TGCAGTGCTGTGACTAGGATCCAAGAGACCCAGTACTTC. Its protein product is CSAVTRIQETQYF.